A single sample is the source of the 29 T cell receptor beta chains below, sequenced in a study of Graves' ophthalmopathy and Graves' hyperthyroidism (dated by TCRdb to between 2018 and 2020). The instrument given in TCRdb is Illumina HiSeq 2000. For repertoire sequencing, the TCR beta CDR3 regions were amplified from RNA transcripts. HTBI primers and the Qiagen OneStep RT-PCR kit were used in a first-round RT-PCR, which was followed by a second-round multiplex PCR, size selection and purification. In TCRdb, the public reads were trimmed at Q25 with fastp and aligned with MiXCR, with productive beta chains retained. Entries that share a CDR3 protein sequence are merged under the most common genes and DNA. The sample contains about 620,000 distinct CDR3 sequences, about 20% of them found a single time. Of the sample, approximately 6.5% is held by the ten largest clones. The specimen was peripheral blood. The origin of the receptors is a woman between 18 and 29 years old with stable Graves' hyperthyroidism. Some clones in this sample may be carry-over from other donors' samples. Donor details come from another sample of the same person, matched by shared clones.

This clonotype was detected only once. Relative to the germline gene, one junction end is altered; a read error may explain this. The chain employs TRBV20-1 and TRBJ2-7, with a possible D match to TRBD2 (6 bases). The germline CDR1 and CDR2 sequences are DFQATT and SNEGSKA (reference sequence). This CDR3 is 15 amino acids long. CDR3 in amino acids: CSARDGGVRTYDQYF. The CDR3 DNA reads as TGCAGTGCTAGAGATGGAGGGGTAAGAACCTACGATCAGTACTTC.

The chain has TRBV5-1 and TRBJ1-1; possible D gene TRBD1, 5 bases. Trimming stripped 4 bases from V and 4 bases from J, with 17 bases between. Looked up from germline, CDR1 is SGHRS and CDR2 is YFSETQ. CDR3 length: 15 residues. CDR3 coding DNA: TGCGCCAGCAGCAACCAGGGTTTCGTGGGCACTGAAGCTTTCTTT. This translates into CASSNQGFVGTEAFF.

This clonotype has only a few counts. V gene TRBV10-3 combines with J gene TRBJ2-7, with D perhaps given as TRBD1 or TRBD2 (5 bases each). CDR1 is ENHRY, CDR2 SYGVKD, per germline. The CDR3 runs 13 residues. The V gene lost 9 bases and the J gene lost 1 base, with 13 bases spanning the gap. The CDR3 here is CAITLEGSYEQYF. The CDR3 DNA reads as TGTGCCATTACCTTAGAGGGGTCCTACGAGCAGTACTTC.

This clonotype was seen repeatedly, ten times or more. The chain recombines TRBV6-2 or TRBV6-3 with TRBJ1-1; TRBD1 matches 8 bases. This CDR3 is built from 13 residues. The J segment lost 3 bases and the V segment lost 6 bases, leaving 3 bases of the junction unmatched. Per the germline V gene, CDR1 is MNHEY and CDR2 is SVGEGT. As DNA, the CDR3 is TGTGCCAGCAGAATGACAGGGGACACTGAAGCTTTCTTT. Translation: CASRMTGDTEAFF.

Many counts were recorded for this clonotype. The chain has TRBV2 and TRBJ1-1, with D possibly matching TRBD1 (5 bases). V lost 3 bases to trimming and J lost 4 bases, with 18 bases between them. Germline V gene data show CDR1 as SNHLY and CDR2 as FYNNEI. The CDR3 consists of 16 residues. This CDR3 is CASSDPGGASATEAFF. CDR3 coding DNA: TGTGCCAGCAGTGATCCGGGCGGGGCCTCGGCCACTGAAGCTTTCTTT.

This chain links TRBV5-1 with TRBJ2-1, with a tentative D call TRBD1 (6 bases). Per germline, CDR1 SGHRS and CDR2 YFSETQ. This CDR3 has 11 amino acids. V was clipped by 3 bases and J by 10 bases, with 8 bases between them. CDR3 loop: CASSSGTEQFF. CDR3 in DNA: TGCGCCAGCAGCTCCGGGACAGAGCAGTTCTTC.

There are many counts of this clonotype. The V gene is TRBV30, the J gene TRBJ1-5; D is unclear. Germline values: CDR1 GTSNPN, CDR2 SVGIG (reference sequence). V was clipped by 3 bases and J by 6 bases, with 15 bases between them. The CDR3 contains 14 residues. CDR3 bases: TGTGCCTGGAGCTACGCGGGGTACGGTCAGCCCCAGCATTTT. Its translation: CAWSYAGYGQPQHF.

CDR3 coding DNA: TGTGCCAGCAGTTCCCGGATGATCGCCGGGACAGCCATGAACACTGAAGCTTTCTTT. It specifies CASSSRMIAGTAMNTEAFF. The rearrangement links TRBV28 to TRBJ1-1, with TRBD1 matching over 7 bases. The V gene's germline CDR1 is MDHEN and CDR2 SYDVKM. V was clipped by 4 bases and J by 0 bases; unmatched bases: 17. This CDR3 has 19 amino acids.

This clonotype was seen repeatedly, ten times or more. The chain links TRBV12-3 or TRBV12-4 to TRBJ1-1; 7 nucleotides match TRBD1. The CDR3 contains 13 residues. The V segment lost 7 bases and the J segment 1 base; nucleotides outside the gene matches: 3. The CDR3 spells CASNQGENTEAFF. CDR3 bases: TGTGCCAGCAACCAGGGGGAGAACACTGAAGCTTTCTTT.

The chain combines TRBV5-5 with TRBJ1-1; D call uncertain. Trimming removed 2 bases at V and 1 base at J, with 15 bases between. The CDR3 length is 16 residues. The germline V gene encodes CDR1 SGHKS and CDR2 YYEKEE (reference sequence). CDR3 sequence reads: CASSFGKWWQNTEAFF. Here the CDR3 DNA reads TGTGCCAGCAGCTTCGGGAAGTGGTGGCAGAACACTGAAGCTTTCTTT.

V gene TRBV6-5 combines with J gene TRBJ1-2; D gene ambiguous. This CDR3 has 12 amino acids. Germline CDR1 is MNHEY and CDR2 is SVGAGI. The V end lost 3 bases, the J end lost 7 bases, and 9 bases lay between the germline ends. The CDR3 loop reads CASSYEVLGYTF. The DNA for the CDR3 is TGTGCCAGCAGTTATGAGGTTCTTGGCTACACCTTC.

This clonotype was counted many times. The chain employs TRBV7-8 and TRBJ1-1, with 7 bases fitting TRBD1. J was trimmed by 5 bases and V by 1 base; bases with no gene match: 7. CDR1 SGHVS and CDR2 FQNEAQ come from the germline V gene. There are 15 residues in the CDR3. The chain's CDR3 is CASSLGRGLRTEAFF. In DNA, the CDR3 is TGTGCCAGCAGCTTAGGGAGGGGGCTGCGTACTGAAGCTTTCTTT.

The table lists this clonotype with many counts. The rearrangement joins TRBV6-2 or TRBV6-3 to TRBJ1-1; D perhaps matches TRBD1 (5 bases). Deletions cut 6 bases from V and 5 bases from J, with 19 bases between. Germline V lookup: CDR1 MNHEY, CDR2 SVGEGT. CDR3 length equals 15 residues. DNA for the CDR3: TGTGCCAGCAGCCGGCCGACAGTTTTGAGGACTGAAGCTTTCTTT. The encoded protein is CASSRPTVLRTEAFF.

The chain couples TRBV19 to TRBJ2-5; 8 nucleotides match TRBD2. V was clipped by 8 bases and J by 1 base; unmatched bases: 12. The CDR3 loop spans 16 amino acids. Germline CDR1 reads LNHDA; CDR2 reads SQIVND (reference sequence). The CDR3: CASCRGASGPQETQYF. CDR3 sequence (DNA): TGTGCCAGTTGTCGGGGGGCTAGCGGGCCCCAAGAGACCCAGTACTTC.

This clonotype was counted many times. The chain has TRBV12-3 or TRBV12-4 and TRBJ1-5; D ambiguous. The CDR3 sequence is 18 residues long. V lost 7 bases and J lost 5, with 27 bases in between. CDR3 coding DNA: TGTGCCAGCACTGACGAGGATGGGTCCCCAAACTACGATCAGCCCCAGCATTTT. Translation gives CASTDEDGSPNYDQPQHF.

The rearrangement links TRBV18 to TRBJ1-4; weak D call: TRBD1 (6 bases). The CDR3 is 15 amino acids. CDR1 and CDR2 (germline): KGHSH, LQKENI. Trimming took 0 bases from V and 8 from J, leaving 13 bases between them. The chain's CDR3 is CASSPPTRGGEKLFF. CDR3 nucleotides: TGTGCCAGCTCACCACCGACCAGGGGTGGCGAAAAACTGTTTTTT.

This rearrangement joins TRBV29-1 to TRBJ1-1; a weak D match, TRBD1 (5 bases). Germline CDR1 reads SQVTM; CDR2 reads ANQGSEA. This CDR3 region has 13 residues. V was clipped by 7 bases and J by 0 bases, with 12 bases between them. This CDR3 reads CSAGNGMNTEAFF. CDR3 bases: TGCAGCGCAGGGAACGGGATGAACACTGAAGCTTTCTTT.

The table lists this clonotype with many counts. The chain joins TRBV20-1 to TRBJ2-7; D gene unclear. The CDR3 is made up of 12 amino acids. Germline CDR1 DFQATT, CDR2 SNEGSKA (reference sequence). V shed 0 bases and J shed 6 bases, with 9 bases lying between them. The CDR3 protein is CSAREAEREQYF. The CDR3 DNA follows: TGCAGTGCTAGAGAGGCGGAACGCGAGCAGTACTTC.

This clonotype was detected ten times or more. This CDR3 is CASGLNPDRVLLEQYF. CDR3 nucleotides: TGTGCTAGTGGTTTGAATCCGGACAGGGTGCTCCTGGAGCAGTACTTC. The chain combines TRBV12-5 with TRBJ2-7; 8 bases match TRBD1. Germline CDR1 and CDR2: LGHNT and FRNRAP. There are 16 residues in the CDR3. The V and J ends lost 2 bases and 7 bases, in that order; junction bases with no gene match: 13.

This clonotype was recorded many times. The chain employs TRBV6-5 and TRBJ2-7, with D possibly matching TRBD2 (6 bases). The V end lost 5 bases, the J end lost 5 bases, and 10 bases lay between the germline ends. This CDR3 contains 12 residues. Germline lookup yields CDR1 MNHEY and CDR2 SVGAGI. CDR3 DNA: TGTGCCAGCAGTCAGACTAGTAACGAGCAGTACTTC. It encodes CASSQTSNEQYF.

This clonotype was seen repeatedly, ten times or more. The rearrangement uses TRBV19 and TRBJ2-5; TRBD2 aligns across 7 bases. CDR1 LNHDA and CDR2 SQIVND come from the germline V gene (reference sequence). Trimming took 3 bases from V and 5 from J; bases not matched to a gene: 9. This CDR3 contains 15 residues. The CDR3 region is CASSIRAGEGETQYF. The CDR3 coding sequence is TGTGCCAGTAGTATCCGGGCGGGGGAAGGGGAGACCCAGTACTTC.

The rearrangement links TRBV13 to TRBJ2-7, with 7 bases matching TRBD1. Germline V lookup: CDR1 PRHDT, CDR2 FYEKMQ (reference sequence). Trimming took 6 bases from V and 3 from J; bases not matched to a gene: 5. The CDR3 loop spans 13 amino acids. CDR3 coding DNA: TGTGCCAGCAGACAAAACAGGGGCTACGAGCAGTACTTC. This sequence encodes CASRQNRGYEQYF.

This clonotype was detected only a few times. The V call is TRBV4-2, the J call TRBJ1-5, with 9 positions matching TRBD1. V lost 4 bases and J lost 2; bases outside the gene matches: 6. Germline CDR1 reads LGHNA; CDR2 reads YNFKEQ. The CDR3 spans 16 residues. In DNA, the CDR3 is TGTGCCAGCAGCCCAACAGGGGGCTTAGGCAATCAGCCCCAGCATTTT. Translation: CASSPTGGLGNQPQHF.

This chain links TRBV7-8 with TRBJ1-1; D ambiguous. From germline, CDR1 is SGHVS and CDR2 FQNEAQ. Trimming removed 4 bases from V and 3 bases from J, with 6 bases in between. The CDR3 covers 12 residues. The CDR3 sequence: CASSYSYTEAFF. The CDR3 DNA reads TGTGCCAGCAGCTATTCTTACACTGAAGCTTTCTTT.

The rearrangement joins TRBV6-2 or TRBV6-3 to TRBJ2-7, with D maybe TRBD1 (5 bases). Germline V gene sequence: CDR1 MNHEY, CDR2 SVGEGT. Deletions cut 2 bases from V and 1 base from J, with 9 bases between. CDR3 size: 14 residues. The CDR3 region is CASSYGAESYEQYF. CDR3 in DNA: TGTGCCAGCAGTTACGGGGCAGAATCCTACGAGCAGTACTTC.

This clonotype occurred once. CDR3 nucleotides: TGTGCCACCAGTGACCCGAACAGGGGCTATGGCTACACCTTC. Amino acids: CATSDPNRGYGYTF. V gene TRBV24-1 combines with J gene TRBJ1-2, with TRBD1 matching 7 bases. This CDR3 region has 14 residues. Trimming cost V 4 bases and J 4 bases; bases outside gene matches: 5. CDR1 and CDR2 from the germline V gene are KGHDR and SFDVKD.

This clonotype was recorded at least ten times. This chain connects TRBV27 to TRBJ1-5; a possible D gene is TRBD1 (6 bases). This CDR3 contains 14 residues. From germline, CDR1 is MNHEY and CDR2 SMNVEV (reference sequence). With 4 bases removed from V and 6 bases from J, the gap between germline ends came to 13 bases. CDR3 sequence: CASSSPGEGQPQHF. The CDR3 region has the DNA TGTGCCAGCAGTTCGCCAGGGGAAGGTCAGCCCCAGCATTTT.

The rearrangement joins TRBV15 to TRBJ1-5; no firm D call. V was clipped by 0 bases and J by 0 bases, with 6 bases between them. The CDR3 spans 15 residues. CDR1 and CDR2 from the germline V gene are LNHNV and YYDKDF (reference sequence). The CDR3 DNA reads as TGTGCCACCAGCAGAGATCGGGATAGCAATCAGCCCCAGCATTTT. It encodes CATSRDRDSNQPQHF. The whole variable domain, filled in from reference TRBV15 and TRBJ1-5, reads DAMVIQNPRYQVTQFGKPVTLSCSQTLNHNVMYWYQQKSSQAPKLLFHYYDKDFNNEADTPDNFQSRRPNTSFCFLDIRSPGLGDTAMYLCATSRDRDSNQPQHFGDGTRLSIL.

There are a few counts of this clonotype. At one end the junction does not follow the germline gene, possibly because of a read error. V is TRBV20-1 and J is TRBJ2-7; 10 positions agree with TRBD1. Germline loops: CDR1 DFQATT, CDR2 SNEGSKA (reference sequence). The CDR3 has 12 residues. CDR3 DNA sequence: TGCAGTGCTAGAGAACGACAGGGGGCGACGCACTTC. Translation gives CSARERQGATHF.